Shown below are 18 T cell receptor beta chains from a single sample sequenced in a study of blood T cell repertoires in COVID-19. Only in-frame clones appear in the TCRdb table, and some are missing; sequencing was by immunoSEQ multiplex PCR. The sample shows fewer than 200,000 clones, around nine tenths of them seen only once. Sequencing input: peripheral blood. These receptors were obtained from a woman in her sixties or seventies with COVID-19, enrolled during active disease.

The CDR3: CAITEDRGHTEAFF. The CDR3, as DNA: TGTGCCATCACCGAAGACAGGGGGCACACTGAAGCTTTCTTT. V gene TRBV10-3 combines with J gene TRBJ1-1; 10 nucleotides agree with TRBD1. Trimming took 7 bases from V and 3 from J; bases not matched to a gene: 5. The germline V gene has CDR1 ENHRY and CDR2 SYGVKD. The CDR3 totals 14 residues.

The chain joins TRBV28 to TRBJ1-4; possibly TRBD1 for D (5 bases). There are 12 residues in the CDR3. Trimming stripped 7 bases from V and 6 bases from J, with 9 bases between. Germline-derived CDR1 and CDR2 are MDHEN and SYDVKM. CDR3 sequence (DNA): TGTGCCAGCACGGGGGTCCATGAAAAACTGTTTTTT. Its protein is CASTGVHEKLFF.

The chain couples TRBV7-9 to TRBJ2-1; D gene uncertain. The CDR3 is 15 residues long. CDR1 and CDR2 from the germline V gene are SEHNR and FQNEAQ (reference sequence). Trimming shortened V by 0 bases and J by 3 bases, and 9 bases separated the two germline ends. This CDR3 is CASSLALAVYNEQFF. In DNA form, the CDR3 reads TGTGCCAGCAGCTTAGCGTTGGCAGTCTACAATGAGCAGTTCTTC.

This chain uses TRBV27 with TRBJ2-7; the match to TRBD1 covers 10 bases. The germline CDR1 and CDR2 sequences are MNHEY and SMNVEV (reference sequence). Trimming at V came to 7 bases and at J to 3 bases, leaving 9 bases not matched to a gene. This CDR3 comprises 15 residues. CDR3 sequence (DNA): TGTGCCAGCACTCATCCGGGACAGGGGAACTACGAGCAGTACTTC. It translates to CASTHPGQGNYEQYF.

The chain couples TRBV25-1 to TRBJ1-2; D is unresolved. V was shortened by 6 bases and J by 10 bases, with 18 bases between the two germline ends. The CDR3 runs 13 residues. CDR1 and CDR2 from the germline V gene are MGHDK and SYGVNS. The CDR3 spells CASSYDPRRVYTF. CDR3 DNA: TGTGCCAGCAGCTACGATCCGAGGAGGGTCTACACCTTC.

The genes are TRBV27 and TRBJ1-5; D possibly corresponds to TRBD1 (6 bases). The CDR3 is 15 residues long. Trimming took 6 bases from V and 9 from J, leaving 21 bases between them. From germline, CDR1 is MNHEY and CDR2 SMNVEV (reference sequence). The CDR3 region is CASSQTAGAQGPQHF. Here the CDR3 DNA reads TGTGCCAGCAGCCAAACCGCAGGGGCCCAGGGGCCCCAGCATTTT.

This clone was seen a few times. The chain recombines TRBV30 with TRBJ2-2; D might be TRBD1 (6 bases). Germline V lookup: CDR1 GTSNPN, CDR2 SVGIG (reference sequence). This CDR3 contains 13 residues. Trimming stripped 5 bases from V and 6 bases from J, with 13 bases between. The CDR3 reads CAWGQGISGELFF. CDR3 bases: TGTGCCTGGGGCCAGGGGATCTCCGGGGAGCTGTTTTTT. Supplemented by reference TRBV30 and TRBJ2-2, the full variable domain reads SQTIHQWPATLVQPVGSPLSLECTVEGTSNPNLYWYRQAAGRGLQLLFYSVGIGQISSEVPQNLSASRPQDRQFILSSKKLLLSDSGFYLCAWGQGISGELFFGEGSRLTVL.

This CDR3 reads CASSQQGFRQPQHF. Here the CDR3 DNA reads TGTGCCAGCAGTCAACAGGGTTTTAGACAGCCCCAGCATTTT. This chain uses TRBV28 with TRBJ1-5; TRBD1 might be the D (6 bases). V dropped 5 bases and J dropped 7 bases, with 15 bases sitting between them. The length of the CDR3 is 14 residues. Germline V lookup: CDR1 MDHEN, CDR2 SYDVKM.

The CDR3 DNA sequence: TGTGCCAGCAAAAGAGACAGGGGGCGGTATGAAAAACTGTTTTTT. Amino acids: CASKRDRGRYEKLFF. The rearrangement joins TRBV28 to TRBJ1-4; 10 bases align to TRBD1. The CDR3 contains 15 residues. Germline V CDR1 and CDR2: MDHEN, SYDVKM. After removal of 7 bases from V and 6 bases from J, the junction contained 8 bases not matched to a gene.

This clone appeared once. The V call is TRBV30, the J call TRBJ2-7; no firm D call. The CDR3 totals 13 residues. The V gene lost 2 bases and the J gene lost 5 bases, with 13 bases spanning the gap. Germline V gene data show CDR1 as GTSNPN and CDR2 as SVGIG (reference sequence). CDR3 amino acids: CAWSKRQNDEQYF. The CDR3, as DNA: TGTGCCTGGAGTAAGAGGCAGAACGACGAGCAGTACTTC. Full variable domain (missing parts from reference TRBV30 and TRBJ2-7): SQTIHQWPATLVQPVGSPLSLECTVEGTSNPNLYWYRQAAGRGLQLLFYSVGIGQISSEVPQNLSASRPQDRQFILSSKKLLLSDSGFYLCAWSKRQNDEQYFGPGTRLTVT.

The chain has TRBV6-5 and TRBJ1-4, with D maybe TRBD1 (6 bases). Per the germline V gene, CDR1 is MNHEY and CDR2 is SVGAGI. The CDR3 spans 16 residues. V was cut by 4 bases and J by 3 bases, with 15 bases left in between. The CDR3 is CASSSQGPRANEKLFF. The CDR3 DNA follows: TGTGCCAGCAGTTCTCAGGGGCCCAGGGCTAATGAAAAACTGTTTTTT.

The chain carries TRBV19 and TRBJ2-5; no clear D gene. Germline V gives CDR1 LNHDA, CDR2 SQIVND (reference sequence). This CDR3 is built from 14 residues. Trimming shortened V by 4 bases and J by 1 base, and 10 bases separated the two germline ends. CDR3 amino acids: CASSTVLVQETQYF. The CDR3 coding sequence is TGTGCCAGTAGTACGGTTCTAGTCCAAGAGACCCAGTACTTC.

J is TRBJ2-1 and V is TRBV6-4; TRBD2 aligns across 8 bases. Germline V lookup: CDR1 MRHNA, CDR2 SNTAGT. There are 15 residues in the CDR3. V shed 2 bases, J shed 3 bases, and the junction held 3 bases outside the gene matches. The CDR3 spells CASSDIAGNYNEQFF. In nucleotides, the CDR3 is TGTGCCAGCAGTGACATAGCGGGAAACTACAATGAGCAGTTCTTC.

This chain connects TRBV6-1 to TRBJ2-1; D uncertain. The germline V and J ends were trimmed by 3 bases and 10 bases, with 10 bases remaining between them. The germline V gene encodes CDR1 MNHNS and CDR2 SASEGT. This CDR3 comprises 12 residues. The CDR3 sequence: CASSDRHYEQFF. CDR3 sequence (DNA): TGTGCCAGCAGTGATCGGCACTACGAGCAGTTCTTC.

The rearrangement links TRBV10-3 to TRBJ2-1, with TRBD2 matching 15 bases. CDR1 and CDR2 (germline): ENHRY, SYGVKD. V shed 4 bases, J shed 9 bases, and the junction held 4 bases outside the gene matches. CDR3 length: 15 residues. The CDR3 sequence: CAISGTSGRVGEQFF. In nucleotides, the CDR3 is TGTGCCATCAGTGGGACTAGCGGGAGGGTGGGTGAGCAGTTCTTC.

This chain joins TRBV19 and TRBJ2-7; D is perhaps TRBD2 (6 bases). The ends were cut back, 3 bases at V and 6 bases at J, with 18 bases in the middle. CDR1 is LNHDA and CDR2 is SQIVND in the germline V gene (reference sequence). This CDR3 contains 15 residues. The CDR3 DNA reads as TGTGCCAGTAGTATTGGGGTTCGGACCGGGGGCGAGCAGTACTTC. Protein sequence: CASSIGVRTGGEQYF.

The CDR3 sequence: CASSLDGQGASTGELFF. The CDR3 DNA sequence: TGTGCCAGCTCACTAGACGGACAGGGGGCTAGCACCGGGGAGCTGTTTTTT. The chain has TRBV18 and TRBJ2-2; 11 nucleotides match TRBD1. This CDR3 is 17 amino acids long. Germline loops: CDR1 KGHSH, CDR2 LQKENI. Trimming took 4 bases from V and 4 from J; bases not matched to a gene: 8.

The rearrangement uses TRBV11-3 and TRBJ1-1, with D possibly being TRBD1 (5 bases). Germline loops: CDR1 SGHNT, CDR2 YENEEA. The CDR3 loop spans 14 amino acids. V lost 2 bases to trimming and J lost 2 bases, with 9 bases between them. In nucleotides, the CDR3 is TGTGCCAGCAGCTTACAGGGAGGAAACACTGAAGCTTTCTTT. This sequence encodes CASSLQGGNTEAFF.